This T cell receptor (beta chain) originates from a study of cytomegalovirus exposure and HLA in healthy donors. As for the study in general: Approximately 180 million T cells yielded approximately 100 million unique TCR beta sequences, as an earlier analysis found. Clustering assigned over 70% of the 350 to 450 genotyped donors to the Caucasian-associated ancestry cluster. Overall study findings and caveats: Later analysis demonstrated an association between a missense DCLRE1C variant and TCR beta V- and J-gene trimming.

The primer mix had 60 Vbeta and 13 Jbeta primers. Assay: immunoSEQ multiplex PCR; the TCRdb copy retains only in-frame clones and omits some. The sample comprises fewer than 200,000 clones, 80% of which are singletons, and around 4.1% rests with the top ten. This clone was picked up a small number of times. Antigen unknown. This CDR3 contains 16 residues. Germline CDR1 reads SGHDT; CDR2 reads YYEEEE. The J segment lost 0 bases and the V segment lost 5 bases, leaving 5 bases of the junction unmatched. The source of this sequence is a woman aged 45-59 years in good health and CMV-seropositive. V is TRBV5-6 and J is TRBJ1-4, with 9 bases lining up with TRBD1. Sequencing used PBMCs. The CDR3 reads CASRRGQGTTNEKLFF. DNA of the CDR3: TGTGCCAGCAGGCGGGGACAGGGCACAACTAATGAAAAACTGTTTTTT.